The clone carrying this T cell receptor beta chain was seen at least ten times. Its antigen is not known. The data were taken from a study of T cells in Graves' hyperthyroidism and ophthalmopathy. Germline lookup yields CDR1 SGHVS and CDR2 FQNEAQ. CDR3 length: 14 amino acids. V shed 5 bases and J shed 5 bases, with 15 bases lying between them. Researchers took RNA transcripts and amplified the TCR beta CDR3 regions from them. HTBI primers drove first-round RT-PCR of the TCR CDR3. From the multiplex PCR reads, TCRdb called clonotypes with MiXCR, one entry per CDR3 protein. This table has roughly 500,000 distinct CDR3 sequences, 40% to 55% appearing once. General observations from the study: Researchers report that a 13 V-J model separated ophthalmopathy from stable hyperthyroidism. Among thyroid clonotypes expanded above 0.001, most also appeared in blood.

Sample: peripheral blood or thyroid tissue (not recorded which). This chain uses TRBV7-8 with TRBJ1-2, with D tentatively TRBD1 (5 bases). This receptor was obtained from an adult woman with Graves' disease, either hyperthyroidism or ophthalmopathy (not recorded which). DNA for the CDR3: TGTGCCAGCAGCCCAACCGGGACCCCGTATGGCTACACCTTC. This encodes CASSPTGTPYGYTF.